This is a list of T cell receptor beta chains from one sample in a study of blood T cell repertoires in COVID-19. The repertoire was sequenced with immunoSEQ multiplex PCR; TCRdb's copy has only in-frame clones and lacks some. This table has around 200,000 clones, around four fifths appearing once. Sample: peripheral blood. These receptor sequences come from a man aged 35 to 55 with active or convalescent COVID-19. Both conserved end residues are trimmed from each CDR3. Each record gives: J gene, clone size, V gene, D gene, CDR3 protein. D genes are given only for firm matches. Clone size, where shown, is once, few, many, or a class for clones that have expanded.

TRBJ1-1 NA TRBV12-3/TRBV12-4 NA ASSLVRGSAF
TRBJ1-5 many TRBV19 TRBD1 ASSIPVGVDRGNQPQH
TRBJ2-7 NA TRBV5-1 NA ASSDAGRESYEQY
TRBJ2-6 NA TRBV30 NA AWGGVAAGANVLT
TRBJ1-2 NA TRBV28 NA ASSPRLWREANT
TRBJ1-4 NA TRBV11-3 NA ASSPGWEENEKLF
TRBJ2-2 NA TRBV19 NA ASSIDSRVTGELF
TRBJ1-5 NA TRBV7-9 TRBD1 ASSQGQGNQPQH
TRBJ2-7 few TRBV3-1/TRBV3-2 NA ASSHQNYEQY
TRBJ2-3 once TRBV10-3 NA AIRTGSTDTQY
TRBJ1-6 NA TRBV4-1 NA ASSRAAGVSPLH
TRBJ2-7 NA TRBV30 TRBD2 AWSTGGGGYEQY
TRBJ1-2 once TRBV19 TRBD1 ASRIGVGQGGHGYT
TRBJ2-2 NA TRBV6-5 TRBD1 ASRTGQGKTGELF
TRBJ2-7 NA TRBV7-2 TRBD2 ASRFHRGESYEQY
TRBJ2-4 NA TRBV7-9 NA ASSYYRTVEAKNIQY
TRBJ1-2 NA TRBV4-3 NA ASSQDEAGDYGYT
TRBJ1-2 NA TRBV9 NA ASSEAAGLPADGYT
TRBJ2-7 few TRBV2 TRBD1 ASTIDRDSSYEQY
TRBJ1-1 once TRBV29-1 NA SVGGSLPLNTEAF
TRBJ1-3 NA TRBV19 NA ASPSDSSGNTIY
TRBJ2-7 NA TRBV28 TRBD2 ASTSGIYEQY
TRBJ1-2 once TRBV6-1 NA ASSETRGYT
TRBJ1-1 NA TRBV2 NA ASSEAEGLSTEAF
TRBJ2-1 NA TRBV5-1 NA ASSLEQGYNEQF
TRBJ1-2 many TRBV27 NA ASSSWGGYGYT
TRBJ2-5 NA TRBV4-2 NA ASSQLLNQETQY
TRBJ2-3 once TRBV11-3 TRBD1 ASRDRVEDTQY
TRBJ1-5 NA TRBV10-2 NA ASGLGREQPQH
TRBJ1-5 few TRBV11-3 TRBD1 EGPRTGNQPQH
TRBJ1-1 NA TRBV24-1 TRBD1 ATSDGQGLNTEAF
TRBJ1-1 NA TRBV12-3/TRBV12-4 NA ASSPQIEAF
TRBJ2-3 once TRBV5-1 NA ASLPLASTDTQY
TRBJ2-1 NA TRBV24-1 TRBD1 ATSPGRHQGAGLGNNEQF
TRBJ2-5 NA TRBV19 NA ASSRQGGETQY
TRBJ2-1 NA TRBV24-1 TRBD2 ASSSGGANEQF
TRBJ2-5 NA TRBV11-3 NA ASSSLGHPETQY
TRBJ2-1 NA TRBV20-1 NA SVGSPNEQF
TRBJ1-3 NA TRBV6-5 NA ASRDFDSGNTIY
TRBJ1-1 NA TRBV30 NA AWKNRVSSTEAF
TRBJ1-1 NA TRBV18 NA ASSPGQNTEAF
TRBJ1-2 NA TRBV6-5 TRBD1 ASRESEGAYGYT
TRBJ1-2 NA TRBV6-5 NA ASDRRIDYGYT
TRBJ2-3 NA TRBV15 TRBD1 ATSNRGSTDTQY
TRBJ2-7 once TRBV11-2 TRBD1 ASSSIRDRGPN
TRBJ1-5 once TRBV3-1/TRBV3-2 TRBD1 ASSQGTGDNQPQH
TRBJ1-6 NA TRBV5-1 NA ASSSGGTENSPLH
TRBJ1-2 NA TRBV10-3 TRBD1 AIKEGQTENYGYT
TRBJ2-1 NA TRBV3-1/TRBV3-2 NA ASSQEEAASEYNEQF
TRBJ2-3 NA TRBV5-1 TRBD2 ASGAWGWTSGRAIADTQY
TRBJ2-7 NA TRBV7-9 TRBD1 ASSSQGANEQY
TRBJ2-5 NA TRBV12-3/TRBV12-4 TRBD1 ASTDRVETQY